This TCR beta chain was retrieved from a study of T cells after yellow fever vaccination. About the research overall: Preparation used SMART-Seq v4 Ultra Low Input for the low-cell-number fractions. General study results and limits: A weaker secondary response peaked on day 5, the primary on day 15.

5'RACE template switching generated TCR cDNA, adding a universal primer site and UMIs. TCRdb called the 5' RACE reads again in MiXCR, with one record for every CDR3 protein. This table has roughly 160,000 distinct CDR3 sequences, about 7% appearing once. Points on this clonotype: What it binds is not known.

After removal of 6 bases from V and 1 base from J, the junction contained 15 bases not matched to a gene. This CDR3 is 17 amino acids long. The germline V gene has CDR1 SQVTM and CDR2 ANQGSEA. The source is a man between 18 and 29 years old who received the YFV17D yellow fever vaccine. Sequenced material: CD4+ T cells sorted from PBMCs, taken about 5 days after the first yellow fever vaccination. The chain couples TRBV29-1 to TRBJ2-1; 7 nucleotides line up with TRBD2. The CDR3 sequence: CSVYGLADVGSYNEQFF. Written as DNA, the CDR3 is TGCAGCGTATACGGGCTAGCGGACGTAGGATCCTACAATGAGCAGTTCTTC.